One and the same sample provided the 8 T cell receptor beta chains below, sequenced in a study of shared clonotypes between healthy human individuals. The method was immunoSEQ multiplex PCR; TCRdb's version includes in-frame clones alone and lacks a portion of them. The sample shows around 2.3 million clones, almost 96% of them seen only once. The sequenced sample consisted of naive CD4+ T cells sorted from blood. Subset reported: CD45RA+ positively selected. These TCRs come from a man younger than 35 in good health.

This chain connects TRBV10-3 to TRBJ2-5; TRBD1 aligns across 7 bases. J gave up 4 bases and V 4 bases, and 6 bases lay outside the gene matches. This CDR3 region has 14 residues. CDR1 and CDR2 (germline): ENHRY, SYGVKD. CDR3 loop: CAISGRDRAETQYF. In nucleotides, the CDR3 is TGTGCCATCAGTGGAAGAGACAGGGCAGAGACCCAGTACTTC.

V and J are TRBV28 and TRBJ1-4, with D possibly being TRBD1 (6 bases). Germline lookup yields CDR1 MDHEN and CDR2 SYDVKM. The CDR3 is made up of 14 amino acids. V was clipped by 6 bases and J by 7 bases, with 15 bases between them. The CDR3 sequence is CASSLGGGSEKLFF. CDR3 coding DNA: TGTGCCAGCAGCCTAGGAGGGGGGAGTGAAAAACTGTTTTTT. The whole variable domain, remainder taken from reference TRBV28 and TRBJ1-4, is DVKVTQSSRYLVKRTGEKVFLECVQDMDHENMFWYRQDPGLGLRLIYFSYDVKMKEKGDIPEGYSVSREKKERFSLILESASTNQTSMYLCASSLGGGSEKLFFGSGTQLSVL.

The rearrangement links TRBV30 to TRBJ2-1, with TRBD2 matching over 8 bases. Germline-derived CDR1 and CDR2 are GTSNPN and SVGIG (reference sequence). The ends lost 0 bases at V and 6 bases at J; junction bases unmatched: 10. The CDR3 consists of 16 residues. The chain's CDR3 is CAWSVRAAGVGNEQFF. In DNA form, the CDR3 reads TGTGCCTGGAGTGTACGGGCAGCGGGAGTGGGCAATGAGCAGTTCTTC. Full variable domain (missing parts from reference TRBV30 and TRBJ2-1): SQTIHQWPATLVQPVGSPLSLECTVEGTSNPNLYWYRQAAGRGLQLLFYSVGIGQISSEVPQNLSASRPQDRQFILSSKKLLLSDSGFYLCAWSVRAAGVGNEQFFGPGTRLTVL.

In this sample, this clone turned up once. The chain combines TRBV7-6 with TRBJ2-7, with 7 positions matching TRBD1. This CDR3 has 15 amino acids. V was pared by 4 bases and J by 1 base, with 7 bases of the junction left unmatched. Germline V gene data show CDR1 as SGHVS and CDR2 as FNYEAQ. CDR3 sequence reads: CASSSAPGQSYEQYF. DNA for the CDR3: TGTGCCAGCAGCTCAGCGCCGGGACAGTCCTACGAGCAGTACTTC.

CDR3 loop: CASSGGGAQSYEQYF. In DNA, the CDR3 is TGTGCCAGCAGCGGGGGAGGGGCTCAATCCTACGAGCAGTACTTC. The V gene is TRBV7-2, the J gene TRBJ2-7; the match to TRBD2 covers 7 bases. V trimming: 5 bases; J trimming: 1 base; junction bases outside the gene matches: 8. In germline, CDR1 is SGHTA, CDR2 FQGNSA. This CDR3 is built from 15 residues.

In regard to this clone: The sample holds other DNA sequences that translate to the same CDR3. The chain carries TRBV14 and TRBJ2-1; 11 nucleotides line up with TRBD2. The CDR3 loop spans 15 amino acids. V shed 2 bases and J 3 bases; nucleotides not matched to a gene: 0. Germline values: CDR1 SGHDN, CDR2 FVKESK. The CDR3 spells CASSQLAGGYNEQFF. DNA of the CDR3: TGTGCCAGCAGCCAACTAGCGGGGGGCTACAATGAGCAGTTCTTC.

The chain joins TRBV27 to TRBJ2-5, with D possibly being TRBD2 (6 bases). Trimming cost V 1 base and J 3 bases, with 9 bases left between them. Germline CDR1 and CDR2: MNHEY and SMNVEV (reference sequence). There are 14 residues in the CDR3. This CDR3 is CASSLWGEEETQYF. The CDR3 coding sequence is TGTGCCAGCAGTTTATGGGGGGAGGAAGAGACCCAGTACTTC.

The CDR3 is CASSPGTGGRANEKLFF. As DNA, the CDR3 is TGCGCCAGCAGCCCCGGGACAGGGGGTCGAGCTAATGAAAAACTGTTTTTT. The chain recombines TRBV4-1 with TRBJ1-4; TRBD1 matches at 11 bases. Germline V gene sequence: CDR1 MGHRA, CDR2 YSYEKL. This CDR3 contains 17 residues. The V segment lost 4 bases and the J segment 3 bases; nucleotides outside the gene matches: 7.